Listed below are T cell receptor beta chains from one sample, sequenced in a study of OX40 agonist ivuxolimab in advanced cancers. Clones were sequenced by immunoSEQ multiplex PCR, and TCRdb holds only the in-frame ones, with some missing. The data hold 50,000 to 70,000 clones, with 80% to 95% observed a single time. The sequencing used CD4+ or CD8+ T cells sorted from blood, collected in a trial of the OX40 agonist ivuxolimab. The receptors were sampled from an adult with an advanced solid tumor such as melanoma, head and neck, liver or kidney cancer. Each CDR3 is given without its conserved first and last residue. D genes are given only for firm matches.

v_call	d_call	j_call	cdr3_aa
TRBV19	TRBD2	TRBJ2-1	ASSTWDLGTSRNEQF
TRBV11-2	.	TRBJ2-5	ASSLGRLKWTQY
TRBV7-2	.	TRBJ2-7	ASSLDGWVQY
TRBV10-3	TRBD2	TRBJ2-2	AINRLAGGTGELF
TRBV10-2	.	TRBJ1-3	ASSEMLGAGGNTIY
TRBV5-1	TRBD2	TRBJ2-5	ASSLEGGVETQY
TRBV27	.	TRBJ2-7	ASSLEGQVGGEQY
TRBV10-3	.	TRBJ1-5	AISDSNQPQH
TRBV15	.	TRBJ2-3	ATSKRTGTDTQY
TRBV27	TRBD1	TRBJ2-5	ASSSATGAQETQY
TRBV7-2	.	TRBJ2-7	ASSLVTGAGDEQY
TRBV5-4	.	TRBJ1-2	ASSLTRQTNYGYT
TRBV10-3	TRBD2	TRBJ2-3	AISETSGHSTDTQY
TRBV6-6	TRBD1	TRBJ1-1	ASSYLRTGANTEAF
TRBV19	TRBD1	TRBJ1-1	ASSGDRGMHTEAF
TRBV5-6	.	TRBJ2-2	ASSFGSAGVRTGELF
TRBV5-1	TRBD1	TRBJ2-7	ASSPGQGRYEQY
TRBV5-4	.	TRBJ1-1	ASTLDSIMNTEAF
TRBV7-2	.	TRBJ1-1	ASSLDVREQAF
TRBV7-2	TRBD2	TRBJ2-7	ASSAQTRGVEQY
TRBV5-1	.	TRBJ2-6	ASSLTGTAYSGANVLT
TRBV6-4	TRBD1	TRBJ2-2	ASRGGTGATGELF
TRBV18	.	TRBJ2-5	ASSPPGVEETQY
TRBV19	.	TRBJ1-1	ASSLTGGGTEAF
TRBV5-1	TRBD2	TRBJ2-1	ASSPETTSSGWNEQF
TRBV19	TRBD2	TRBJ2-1	ASSIVLAGSVYNEQF
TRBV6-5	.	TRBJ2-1	ASSYSYGLLNNEQF
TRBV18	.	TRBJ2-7	ASSPVGSSDYEQY
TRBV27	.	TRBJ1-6	ASSFFGQGGSPLH
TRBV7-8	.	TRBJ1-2	ASSLDRVEGYT
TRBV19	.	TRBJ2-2	ASSVRLTNTGELF
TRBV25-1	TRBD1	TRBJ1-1	ASSASGTAEAF
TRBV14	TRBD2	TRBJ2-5	ASSQMSGRETQY
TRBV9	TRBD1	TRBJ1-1	ASSLLPGQGEAF
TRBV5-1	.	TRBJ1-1	ASSFLPQAGEAF
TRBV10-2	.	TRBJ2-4	ASRGGKQIDKNIQY
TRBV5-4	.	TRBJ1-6	ASSLIQGNSPLH
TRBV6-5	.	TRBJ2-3	ARKESGRSTDTQY
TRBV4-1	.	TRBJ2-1	ASSHDFHNEQF
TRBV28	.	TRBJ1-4	ASSSAGTPTNEKLF
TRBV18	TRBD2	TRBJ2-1	ASSPGGAGVDEQF
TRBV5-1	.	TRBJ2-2	ASRMSGSDGELF
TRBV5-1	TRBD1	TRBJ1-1	ASSLESRGLAEAF
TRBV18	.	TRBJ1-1	ASSPQEVTEAF
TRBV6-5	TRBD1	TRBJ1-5	ASSPDRVSNQPQH